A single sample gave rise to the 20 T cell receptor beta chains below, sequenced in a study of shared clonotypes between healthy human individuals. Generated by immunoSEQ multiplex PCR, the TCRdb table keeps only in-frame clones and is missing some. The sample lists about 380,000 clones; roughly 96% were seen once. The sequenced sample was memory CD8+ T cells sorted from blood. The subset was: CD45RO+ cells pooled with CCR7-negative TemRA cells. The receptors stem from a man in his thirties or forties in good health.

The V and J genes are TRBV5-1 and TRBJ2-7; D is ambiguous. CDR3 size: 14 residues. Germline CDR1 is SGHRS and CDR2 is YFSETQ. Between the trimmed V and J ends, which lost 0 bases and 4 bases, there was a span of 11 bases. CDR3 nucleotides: TGCGCCAGCAGCTTGGTGGAGTCATCTTACGAGCAGTACTTC. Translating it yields CASSLVESSYEQYF.

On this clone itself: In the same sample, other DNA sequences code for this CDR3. The CDR3: CASSVVRGEQFF. The DNA of the CDR3 is TGTGCCAGCAGCGTAGTGAGGGGAGAGCAGTTCTTC. The rearrangement joins TRBV9 to TRBJ2-1, with D possibly called TRBD1 or TRBD2 (5 bases each). This CDR3 has 12 amino acids. Between the trimmed V and J ends, which lost 0 bases and 10 bases, there was a span of 8 bases. The germline CDR1 and CDR2 sequences are SGDLS and YYNGEE.

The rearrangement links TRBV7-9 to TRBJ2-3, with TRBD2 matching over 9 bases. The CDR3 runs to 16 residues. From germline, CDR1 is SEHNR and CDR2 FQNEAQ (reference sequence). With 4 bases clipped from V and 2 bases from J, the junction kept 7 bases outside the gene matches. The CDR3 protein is CASSWTSAGPTDTQYF. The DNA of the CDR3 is TGTGCCAGCAGCTGGACTAGCGCAGGACCCACAGATACGCAGTATTTT. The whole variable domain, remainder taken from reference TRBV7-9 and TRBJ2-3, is DTGVSQNPRHKITKRGQNVTFRCDPISEHNRLYWYRQTLGQGPEFLTYFQNEAQLEKSRLLSDRFSAERPKGSFSTLEIQRTEQGDSAMYLCASSWTSAGPTDTQYFGPGTRLTVL.

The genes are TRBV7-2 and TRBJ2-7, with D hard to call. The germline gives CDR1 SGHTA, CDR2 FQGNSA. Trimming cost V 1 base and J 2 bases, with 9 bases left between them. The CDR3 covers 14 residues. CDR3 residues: CASSLVRRTYEQYF. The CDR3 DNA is TGTGCCAGCAGCTTAGTCCGCAGGACCTACGAGCAGTACTTC.

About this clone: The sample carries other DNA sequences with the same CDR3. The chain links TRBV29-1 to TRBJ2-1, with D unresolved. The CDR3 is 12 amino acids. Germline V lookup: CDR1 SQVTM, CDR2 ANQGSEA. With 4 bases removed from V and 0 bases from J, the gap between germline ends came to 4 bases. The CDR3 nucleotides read TGCAGCGTTGGTGACTCCTACAATGAGCAGTTCTTC. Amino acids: CSVGDSYNEQFF.

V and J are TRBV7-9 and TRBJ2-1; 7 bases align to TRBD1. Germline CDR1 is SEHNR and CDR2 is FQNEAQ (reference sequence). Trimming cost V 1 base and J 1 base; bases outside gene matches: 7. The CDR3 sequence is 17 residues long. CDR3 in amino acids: CASSLGTGIGSYNEQFF. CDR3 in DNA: TGTGCCAGCAGCTTAGGGACAGGTATCGGGTCCTACAATGAGCAGTTCTTC.

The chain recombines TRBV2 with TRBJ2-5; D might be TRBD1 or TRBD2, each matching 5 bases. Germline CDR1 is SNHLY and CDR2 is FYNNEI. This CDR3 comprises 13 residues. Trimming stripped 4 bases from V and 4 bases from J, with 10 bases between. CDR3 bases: TGTGCCAGCAGTGGGGACGAGGGAGAGACCCAGTACTTC. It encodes CASSGDEGETQYF.

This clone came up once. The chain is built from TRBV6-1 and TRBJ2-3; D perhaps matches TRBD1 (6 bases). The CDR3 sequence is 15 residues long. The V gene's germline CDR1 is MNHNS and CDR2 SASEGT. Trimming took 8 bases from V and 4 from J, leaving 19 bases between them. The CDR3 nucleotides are TGTGCCAGCCACCAACAGGGTGTGGGACCAGATACGCAGTATTTT. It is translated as CASHQQGVGPDTQYF.

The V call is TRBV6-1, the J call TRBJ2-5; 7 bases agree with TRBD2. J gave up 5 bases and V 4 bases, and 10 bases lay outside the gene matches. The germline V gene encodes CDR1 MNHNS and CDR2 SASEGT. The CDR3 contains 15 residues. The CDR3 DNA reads TGTGCCAGCAGTGTGTGGGAGGCGCGGGGGGAGACCCAGTACTTC. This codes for CASSVWEARGETQYF.

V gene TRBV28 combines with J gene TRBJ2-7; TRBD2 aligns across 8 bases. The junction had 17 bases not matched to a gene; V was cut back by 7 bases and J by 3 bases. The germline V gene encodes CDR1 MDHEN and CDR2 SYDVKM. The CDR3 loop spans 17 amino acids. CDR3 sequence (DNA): TGTGCCAGCAACTATTCCCCGCAGCGGGGGCGTGGCTACGAGCAGTACTTC. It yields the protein CASNYSPQRGRGYEQYF.

In nucleotides, the CDR3 is TGTGCCAGCGCGCTGAAAAACATTCAGTACTTC. Translated, it gives CASALKNIQYF. The chain links TRBV19 to TRBJ2-4; no firm D call. The CDR3 is 11 residues long. Trimming removed 9 bases at V and 4 bases at J, with 7 bases between. Germline CDR1 LNHDA, CDR2 SQIVND (reference sequence).

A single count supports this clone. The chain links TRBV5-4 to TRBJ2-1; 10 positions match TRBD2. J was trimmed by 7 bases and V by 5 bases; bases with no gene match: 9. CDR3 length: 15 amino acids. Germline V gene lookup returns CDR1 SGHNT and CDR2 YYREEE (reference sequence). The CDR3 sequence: CASRGPGLAINEQFF. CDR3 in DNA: TGTGCCAGCAGGGGACCGGGACTAGCGATAAATGAGCAGTTCTTC.

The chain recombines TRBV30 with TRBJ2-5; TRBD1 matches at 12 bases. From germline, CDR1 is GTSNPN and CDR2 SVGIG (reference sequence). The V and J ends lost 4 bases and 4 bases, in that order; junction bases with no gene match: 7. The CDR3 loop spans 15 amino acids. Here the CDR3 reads CAWTIGTGGLETQYF. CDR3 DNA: TGTGCCTGGACGATTGGGACAGGGGGCTTAGAGACCCAGTACTTC.

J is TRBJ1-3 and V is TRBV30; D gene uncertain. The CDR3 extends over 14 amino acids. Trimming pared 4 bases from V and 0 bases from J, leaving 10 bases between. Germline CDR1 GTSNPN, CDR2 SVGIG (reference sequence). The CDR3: CAWKRQSSGNTIYF. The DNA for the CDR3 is TGTGCCTGGAAGCGGCAGAGCTCTGGAAACACCATATATTTT.

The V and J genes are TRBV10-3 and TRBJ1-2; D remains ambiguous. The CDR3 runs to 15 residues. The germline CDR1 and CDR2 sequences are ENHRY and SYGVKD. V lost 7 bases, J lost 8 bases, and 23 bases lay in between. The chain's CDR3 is CAIKRRAEDLVGYTF. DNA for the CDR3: TGTGCCATCAAAAGGCGGGCGGAAGATCTGGTGGGCTACACCTTC.

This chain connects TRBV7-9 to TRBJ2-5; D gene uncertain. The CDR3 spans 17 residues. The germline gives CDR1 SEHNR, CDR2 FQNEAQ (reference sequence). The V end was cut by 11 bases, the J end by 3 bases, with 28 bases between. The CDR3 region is CACDTRTSRVFKETQYF. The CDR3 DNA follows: TGTGCCTGCGACACGCGCACCAGTAGGGTGTTCAAAGAGACCCAGTACTTC. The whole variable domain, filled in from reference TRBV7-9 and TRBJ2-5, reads DTGVSQNPRHKITKRGQNVTFRCDPISEHNRLYWYRQTLGQGPEFLTYFQNEAQLEKSRLLSDRFSAERPKGSFSTLEIQRTEQGDSAMYLCACDTRTSRVFKETQYFGPGTRLLVL.

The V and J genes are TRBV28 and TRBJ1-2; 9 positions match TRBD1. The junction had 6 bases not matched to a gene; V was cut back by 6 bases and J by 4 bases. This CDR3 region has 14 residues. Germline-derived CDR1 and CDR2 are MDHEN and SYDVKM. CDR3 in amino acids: CASSQQGAGYGYTF. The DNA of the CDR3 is TGTGCCAGCAGCCAACAGGGGGCAGGCTATGGCTACACCTTC.

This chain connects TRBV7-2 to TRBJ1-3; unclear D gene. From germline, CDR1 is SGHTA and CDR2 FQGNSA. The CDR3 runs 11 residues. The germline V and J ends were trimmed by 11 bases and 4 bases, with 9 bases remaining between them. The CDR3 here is CAGRTGNTIYF. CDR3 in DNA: TGTGCCGGTCGGACGGGAAACACCATATATTTT.

The CDR3, as DNA: TGTGCCAGCAGTCTCAACTCGGCGGGGGCCTACGAGCAGTACTTC. It translates to CASSLNSAGAYEQYF. The chain joins TRBV27 to TRBJ2-7; 7 nucleotides line up with TRBD2. V lost 5 bases, J lost 2 bases, and 9 bases stayed unmatched. CDR3 length: 15 amino acids. Germline assignment: CDR1 MNHEY and CDR2 SMNVEV (reference sequence).

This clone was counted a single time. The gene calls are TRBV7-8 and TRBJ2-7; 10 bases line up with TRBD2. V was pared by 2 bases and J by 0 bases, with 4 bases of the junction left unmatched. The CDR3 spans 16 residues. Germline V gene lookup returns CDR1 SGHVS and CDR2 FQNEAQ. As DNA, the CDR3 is TGTGCCAGCAGCTTAAGGGTAGCGGGAGGCTCCTACGAGCAGTACTTC. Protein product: CASSLRVAGGSYEQYF.